Below, one TCR beta chain is given with its context. This receptor's antigen is unknown. One base away there is no much larger clone; base qualities are not given. These data come from a study of multiple sclerosis patients with progressive multifocal leukoencephalopathy (dated by TCRdb to between 2019 and 2020). Some background on the complete study: Controls were a few natalizumab-treated MS patients who did not develop PML, sampled longitudinally. The study aimed to detect JC virus-specific or public T-cell expansions arising at the time of PML onset. Peripheral T and B cells were examined in MS patients who went on to develop PML (4 under natalizumab, 1 after alemtuzumab) as well as in treated patients who did not. Longitudinal follow-up was performed in two natalizumab-treated patients who later developed PML, from before therapy through 6 and 12 months to PML onset.

TRB CDR3 regions were amplified from genomic DNA with the immunoSEQ two-step multiplex PCR at survey-level depth. To estimate template counts and remove amplification bias, each PCR was spiked with synthetic inline TR CDR3 controls covering all V-J pairings. Reads were processed so that amplification and sequencing bias were reduced, and quantification was performed against synthetic TR CDR3 analogs. The study's own analysis went as follows. Raw data were processed in ImmunoSEQ Analyzer, removing out-of-frame sequences and CDR3s with stop codons, and genes were named by IMGT nomenclature. Normalized Shannon entropy, defined as 1 minus Pielou's evenness, was used to summarize repertoire diversity. Two TRB sequences were counted as identical only if the two sequences had the same V gene, J gene and CDR3. Public PML clonotypes were defined as CDR3s shared by two or more PML-onset samples but absent from earlier samples, from controls, and from public databases. CDR3 amino acid composition by position was analyzed with Skylign using the observed count method. The clones in this table, taken by TCRdb from immuneACCESS, are in-frame only. Not every clone is retained; where verified, under half of the shortfall comes from an unresolved V gene, and the cause of the rest is unknown. That table furnishes V, J and clone size, whereas the DNA furnished D and trimming. The sample table lists more than 25,000 clones, 88% of them with a count of one. In total, the top ten clones hold around 0.96% of the sample.

General findings and caveats noted by the study authors: When PML developed, neither common TRBV or TRBJ gene usage nor preferential TRBV-TRBJ pairings were detected. Most PML patients had lower normalized Shannon entropy, suggesting less diverse TRB repertoires, while values in the natalizumab-treated controls sat near 1. Given the small, descriptive cohort, it remained unclear whether the study findings reflect JC virus infection or general immunocompromise. Analysis was limited to peripheral blood, even though cerebrospinal fluid or brain lymphocytes might be more informative for natalizumab-associated PML. TRB clones above 0.5% frequency appeared only in PML patients, but expanded clones at PML onset were already present before and during natalizumab therapy.

What the time point label conveys for this sample: before natalizumab initiation. Every listed patient had earlier received interferon beta, and every PML patient was female. Blood samples at T0 were collected prior to the first natalizumab infusion. Isolation of peripheral blood mononuclear cells was performed by Ficoll-Hypaque density gradient centrifugation. The source is a human donor with multiple sclerosis. Sequenced: PBMCs.

The CDR3 region reads CASSSRTGTVYNEQFF. The sequence in DNA is TGTGCCAGCAGCTCGAGAACCGGGACAGTCTACAATGAGCAGTTCTTC. The chain employs TRBV9 and TRBJ2-1; TRBD1 matches 7 bases in the middle. CDR1 and CDR2 are read off the germline V gene as SGDLS and YYNGEE. V has 4 bases trimmed and J has 3 bases trimmed; junction bases matching no gene number 10. The CDR3 measures 16 amino acids from cysteine to phenylalanine. The sequence is cut down to CDR3 DNA, 48 bases in frame from base 1.